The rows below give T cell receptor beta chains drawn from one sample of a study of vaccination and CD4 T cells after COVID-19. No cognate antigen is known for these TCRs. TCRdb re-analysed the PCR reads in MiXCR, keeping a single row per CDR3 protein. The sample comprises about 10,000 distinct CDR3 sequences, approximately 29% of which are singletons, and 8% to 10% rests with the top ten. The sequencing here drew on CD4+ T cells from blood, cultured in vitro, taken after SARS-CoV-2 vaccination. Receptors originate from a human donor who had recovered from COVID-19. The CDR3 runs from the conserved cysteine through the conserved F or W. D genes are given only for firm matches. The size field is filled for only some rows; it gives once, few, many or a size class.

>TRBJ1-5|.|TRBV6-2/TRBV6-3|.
CASTGQTNQPQHF
TGTGCCAGCACCGGACAGACAAATCAGCCCCAGCATTTT
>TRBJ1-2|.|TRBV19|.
CASSIDDRTYGYTF
TGTGCCAGTAGTATAGATGACAGGACCTATGGCTACACCTTC
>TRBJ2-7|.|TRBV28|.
CASKRPGPPSYEQYF
TGTGCCAGCAAAAGGCCAGGGCCTCCCTCCTACGAGCAGTACTTC
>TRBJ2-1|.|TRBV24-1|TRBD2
CATSDPGTSGSSYNEQFF
TGTGCCACCAGTGACCCTGGGACTAGCGGGAGCTCCTACAATGAGCAGTTCTTC
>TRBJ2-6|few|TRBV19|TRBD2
CASIRRGGSGANVLTF
TGTGCCAGTATACGGCGGGGGGGGTCTGGGGCCAACGTCCTGACTTTC
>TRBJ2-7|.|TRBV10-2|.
CASRSGQNYEQYF
TGCGCCAGCAGATCGGGACAAAACTACGAGCAGTACTTC
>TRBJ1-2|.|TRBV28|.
CASSSGSRANYGYTF
TGTGCCAGCAGTTCAGGGAGCCGAGCTAACTATGGCTACACCTTC
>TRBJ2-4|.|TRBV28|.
CASSLIRPGGDIQYF
TGTGCCAGCAGTTTGATTAGGCCAGGGGGGGACATTCAGTACTTC
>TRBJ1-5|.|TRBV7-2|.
CASGPNQPQHF
TGTGCCAGCGGGCCCAATCAGCCCCAGCATTTT
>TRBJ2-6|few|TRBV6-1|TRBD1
CASSPGGAGANVLTF
TGTGCCAGCAGTCCAGGGGGCGCTGGGGCCAACGTCCTGACTTTC
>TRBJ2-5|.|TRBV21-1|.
CASSSGGSRETQYF
TGTGCCAGCAGCAGCGGGGGGTCCAGGGAGACCCAGTACTTC
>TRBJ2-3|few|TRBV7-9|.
CASSLASTDTQYF
TGTGCCAGCAGCTTAGCCTCAACAGATACGCAGTATTTT
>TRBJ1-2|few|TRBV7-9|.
CASSLNSPYGYTF
TGTGCCAGCAGCTTAAACAGCCCCTATGGCTACACCTTC
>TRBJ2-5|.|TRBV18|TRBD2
CASSPRFGGRPGETQYF
TGTGCCAGCTCACCACGCTTCGGCGGGAGGCCCGGGGAGACCCAGTACTTC
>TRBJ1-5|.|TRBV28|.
CASSPRRGPNQPQHF
TGTGCCAGCAGCCCCCGAAGGGGTCCCAATCAGCCCCAGCATTTT